This entry lists 23 T cell receptor beta chains sequenced from one sample in a study of CD8 T cells in Susac syndrome. The RNA, about 0.45 to 1 ug, was put through reverse transcription using random hexamers. TCRdb used MiXCR to reprocess the immunoSEQ multiplex PCR reads, holding one entry per CDR3 protein. The data hold some 260,000 distinct CDR3 sequences, with approximately 84% observed a single time. Sequenced: CD8+ T cells from PBMCs. The source of these receptors is a human donor with multiple sclerosis.

J is TRBJ2-7 and V is TRBV16; D is perhaps TRBD1 or TRBD2 (5 bases each). Trimming left V 7 bases short and J 5 bases short, with 18 bases between. Germline lookup yields CDR1 KGHSY and CDR2 FQNENV. The CDR3 is made up of 14 amino acids. CDR3 DNA: TGTGCCAGCACCTACGTGGGGGTAGTAGACGAGCAGTACTTC. This gives the protein CASTYVGVVDEQYF.

A note on this clonotype: No conserved phenylalanine or tryptophan ends this CDR3, so it is likely a read error. This rearrangement joins TRBV7-6 to TRBJ1-1; 10 bases align to TRBD1. Trimming cost V 6 bases and J 6 bases; bases outside gene matches: 10. The CDR3 extends over 15 amino acids. The germline V gene encodes CDR1 SGHVS and CDR2 FNYEAQ. CDR3 protein: CASSQLTGGLAEAFL. CDR3 nucleotide sequence: TGTGCCAGCAGTCAGTTGACAGGGGGCCTCGCTGAAGCTTTCCTT.

The chain combines TRBV27 with TRBJ2-1; 11 bases align to TRBD2. Trimming at V came to 6 bases and at J to 4 bases, leaving 14 bases not matched to a gene. The germline CDR1 and CDR2 sequences are MNHEY and SMNVEV (reference sequence). This CDR3 has 18 residues. CDR3 amino acids: CASSLSGRASAPYNEQFF. As DNA, the CDR3 is TGTGCCAGCAGCCTTAGCGGGAGGGCCTCGGCACCTTACAATGAGCAGTTCTTC.

This chain joins TRBV10-2 and TRBJ2-7; perhaps TRBD1 as D (5 bases). This CDR3 is built from 11 residues. Germline V gene sequence: CDR1 WSHSY, CDR2 SAAADI. With 8 bases removed from V and 6 bases from J, the gap between germline ends came to 11 bases. CDR3 loop: CASGRDREQYF. The CDR3 region has the DNA TGCGCCAGCGGCAGGGATCGCGAGCAGTACTTC.

The chain couples TRBV10-3 to TRBJ2-3, with D unresolved. The CDR3 runs 9 residues. The germline V gene has CDR1 ENHRY and CDR2 SYGVKD. Trimming stripped 8 bases from V and 5 bases from J, with 2 bases between. The CDR3 bases are TGTGCCATCTTAGATACGCAGTATTTT. It translates to CAILDTQYF.

The chain uses TRBV27 and TRBJ2-7; D gene uncertain. The CDR3 runs to 16 residues. In germline, CDR1 is MNHEY, CDR2 SMNVEV (reference sequence). V lost 5 bases to trimming and J lost 2 bases, with 19 bases between them. CDR3 loop: CASSPSAGPKTYEQYF. For the CDR3, the DNA is TGTGCCAGCAGTCCGTCCGCCGGGCCAAAAACCTACGAGCAGTACTTC.

The chain recombines TRBV5-1 with TRBJ2-5; the match to TRBD1 covers 11 bases. J was trimmed by 4 bases and V by 0 bases; bases with no gene match: 8. The CDR3 has 17 amino acids. Germline assignment: CDR1 SGHRS and CDR2 YFSETQ. CDR3 in DNA: TGCGCCAGCAGCTTGGAGACTGGGACAGGGGGGGGAGAGACCCAGTACTTC. This translates into CASSLETGTGGGETQYF. Complete variable domain (other parts from reference TRBV5-1 and TRBJ2-5): KAGVTQTPRYLIKTRGQQVTLSCSPISGHRSVSWYQQTPGQGLQFLFEYFSETQRNKGNFPGRFSGRQFSNSRSEMNVSTLELGDSALYLCASSLETGTGGGETQYFGPGTRLLVL.

The V call is TRBV7-9, the J call TRBJ2-7; possibly TRBD1 for D (7 bases). The germline CDR1 and CDR2 sequences are SEHNR and FQNEAQ (reference sequence). This CDR3 region has 17 residues. V was pared by 2 bases and J by 6 bases, with 23 bases between. The CDR3 DNA sequence: TGTGCCAGCAGCTTACCCCGGACAGGCCCGGAGGGGGTCGAGCAGTACTTC. It encodes CASSLPRTGPEGVEQYF. Based on the CDR3 plus reference TRBV7-9 and TRBJ2-7, the full variable domain is DTGVSQNPRHKITKRGQNVTFRCDPISEHNRLYWYRQTLGQGPEFLTYFQNEAQLEKSRLLSDRFSAERPKGSFSTLEIQRTEQGDSAMYLCASSLPRTGPEGVEQYFGPGTRLTVT.

This clonotype was seen only a few times. The V and J genes are TRBV2 and TRBJ2-4; 9 bases are a match to TRBD1. The V gene's germline CDR1 is SNHLY and CDR2 FYNNEI. J lost 15 bases, V lost 0 bases, and 15 bases had no gene match. The CDR3 is 16 amino acids. In DNA form, the CDR3 reads TGTGCCAGCAGTGAAGCGCTTCGACAGGGGGTAGCCAAGCTGTACTTC. Encoded protein: CASSEALRQGVAKLYF.

The V call is TRBV4-1, the J call TRBJ2-7, with a weak D call TRBD1 (5 bases). This CDR3 region has 15 residues. The germline CDR1 and CDR2 sequences are MGHRA and YSYEKL. V was cut by 0 bases and J by 7 bases, with 16 bases left in between. Here the CDR3 reads CASSQDREGLWEQYF. CDR3 nucleotide sequence: TGCGCCAGCAGCCAAGACAGGGAAGGTTTATGGGAGCAGTACTTC.

This chain connects TRBV7-8 to TRBJ2-1; 13 nucleotides agree with TRBD2. CDR3 length equals 18 residues. V lost 6 bases and J lost 0; bases outside the gene matches: 8. Germline values: CDR1 SGHVS, CDR2 FQNEAQ. Here the CDR3 reads CASRLTSGRPSSYNEQFF. The CDR3 DNA follows: TGTGCCAGCAGGCTGACTAGCGGGAGGCCAAGCTCCTACAATGAGCAGTTCTTC.

This sequence joins TRBV27 and TRBJ2-3; D is possibly TRBD2 (5 bases). The CDR3 has 14 amino acids. V lost 5 bases, J lost 5 bases, and 14 bases lay in between. Germline V gene lookup returns CDR1 MNHEY and CDR2 SMNVEV (reference sequence). In DNA, the CDR3 is TGTGCCAGCAGTATAGAGGGATTCGTAGATACGCAGTATTTT. Its protein is CASSIEGFVDTQYF.

V gene TRBV12-3 or TRBV12-4 combines with J gene TRBJ2-1; D call uncertain. CDR3 length: 12 amino acids. V lost 4 bases and J 8 bases, leaving 9 bases between the germline ends. For the CDR3, the DNA is TGTGCCAGCAGTTCGAACATCGATGAGCAGTTCTTC. Encoded protein: CASSSNIDEQFF.

This clonotype appeared a single time. The chain uses TRBV5-4 and TRBJ2-7; the D is unclear. V was clipped by 0 bases and J by 0 bases, with 7 bases between them. The CDR3 extends over 14 amino acids. Germline-derived CDR1 and CDR2 are SGHNT and YYREEE (reference sequence). CDR3 residues: CASSLGDNSYEQYF. CDR3 nucleotides: TGTGCCAGCAGCTTGGGAGACAACTCCTACGAGCAGTACTTC.

The genes are TRBV20-1 and TRBJ2-1; the D gene is possibly TRBD1 (5 bases). Germline values: CDR1 DFQATT, CDR2 SNEGSKA (reference sequence). Trimming stripped 8 bases from V and 5 bases from J, with 19 bases between. The CDR3 is 14 amino acids. CDR3 in DNA: TGCAGTCCCAGGGTCTGGGCGGCAGACAATGAGCAGTTCTTC. Its protein is CSPRVWAADNEQFF.

This chain connects TRBV12-3 or TRBV12-4 to TRBJ2-1, with D perhaps matching TRBD1 or TRBD2 (5 bases each). The CDR3 loop spans 13 amino acids. V dropped 6 bases and J dropped 9 bases, with 15 bases sitting between them. The CDR3 sequence is CASSPHPGTEQFF. The DNA for the CDR3 is TGTGCCAGCAGCCCGCACCCAGGGACTGAGCAGTTCTTC.

In regard to this clonotype: This CDR3 fails to terminate in the conserved phenylalanine or tryptophan, so it likely reflects a read error. Because the CDR3's place on the DNA is in doubt, the DNA is left out and the CDR3 is given as listed by TCRdb. The V call is TRBV29-1, the J call TRBJ1-2. Per germline, CDR1 SQVTM and CDR2 ANQGSEA. The CDR3 adds up to 10 amino acids, both ends counted. The CDR3 sequence: CSVEDLDYPL.

The chain recombines TRBV7-9 with TRBJ2-2; 8 bases are shared with TRBD2. V lost 5 bases and J lost 1; bases outside the gene matches: 3. Germline V gene sequence: CDR1 SEHNR, CDR2 FQNEAQ (reference sequence). This CDR3 is 15 amino acids long. DNA of the CDR3: TGTGCCAGCAGCCGGAGCGGGAGGAACACCGGGGAGCTGTTTTTT. This encodes CASSRSGRNTGELFF.

The chain joins TRBV6-4 to TRBJ2-1; D perhaps matches TRBD1 (7 bases). Trimming took 6 bases from V and 3 from J, leaving 15 bases between them. CDR3 length: 15 residues. Germline assignment: CDR1 MRHNA and CDR2 SNTAGT. CDR3 in amino acids: CASSLQGGGYNEQFF. Here the CDR3 DNA reads TGTGCCAGCAGCCTGCAGGGGGGAGGCTACAATGAGCAGTTCTTC.

The V gene is TRBV5-6, the J gene TRBJ2-3, with D unclear. Trimming cost V 6 bases and J 0 bases, with 14 bases left between them. The CDR3 length is 15 residues. CDR1 is SGHDT, CDR2 YYEEEE, per germline. The CDR3 loop is CASNGLQASTDTQYF. Here the CDR3 DNA reads TGTGCCAGCAACGGCTTACAAGCCAGCACAGATACGCAGTATTTT.

J is TRBJ1-1 and V is TRBV7-9; no definite D call. The germline gives CDR1 SEHNR, CDR2 FQNEAQ (reference sequence). This CDR3 contains 14 residues. V dropped 1 base and J dropped 3 bases, with 9 bases sitting between them. The CDR3 spells CASSLVEGYTEAFF. CDR3 DNA: TGTGCCAGCAGCTTAGTGGAGGGCTACACTGAAGCTTTCTTT.

This chain links TRBV19 with TRBJ1-1, with D unresolved. This CDR3 comprises 13 residues. V was clipped by 5 bases and J by 1 base, with 8 bases between them. Germline V gene sequence: CDR1 LNHDA, CDR2 SQIVND (reference sequence). DNA of the CDR3: TGTGCCAGTAGTCTATCAGAGAACACTGAAGCTTTCTTT. Translating gives CASSLSENTEAFF.

This chain links TRBV6-6 with TRBJ2-1, with D possibly TRBD2 on 5 matching bases. The CDR3 contains 13 residues. Germline CDR1 is MNHNY and CDR2 is SVGAGI (reference sequence). V was shortened by 4 bases and J by 4 bases, with 8 bases between the two germline ends. The CDR3 loop reads CASSSAVYNEQFF. CDR3 sequence (DNA): TGTGCCAGCAGTTCAGCGGTTTACAATGAGCAGTTCTTC.